This is a list of T cell receptor beta chains from one sample in a study of blood T cell repertoires in COVID-19. TCRdb's table, derived via immunoSEQ multiplex PCR, lists solely in-frame clones and lacks some. The data hold approximately 89,000 clones, with roughly 80% observed a single time. Sequencing input: peripheral blood. The receptors stem from a woman between 65 and 79 years old with active or convalescent COVID-19. Each CDR3 is given with its conserved first and last residue. A D gene is named only where the DNA matches it firmly. Size tells how often a clone was seen (once, few, many) or the class of an expanded clone, and some rows leave it out.

>.|TRBD2|TRBJ2-2|TRBV2
TGTGCCAGCCGGAAGACTAGCGGAGCGAACACCGGGGAGCTGTTTTTT
CASRKTSGANTGELFF
>.|.|TRBJ1-1|TRBV6-2/TRBV6-3
TGTGCCAGCAGTTATTCGGGGGTCTTGGCTTTCTTT
CASSYSGVLAFF
>.|TRBD1|TRBJ2-4|TRBV19
TGTGCCAGTAGTATGACAGGGCAGGAAACCAAAAACATTCAGTACTTC
CASSMTGQETKNIQYF
>.|.|TRBJ1-1|TRBV11-2
TGTGCCAGCAGCTTCACTCGGGACACTGAAGCTTTCTTT
CASSFTRDTEAFF
>.|.|TRBJ2-5|TRBV7-8
TGTGCCAGCAGCCCCCTTTTTGAGACCCAGTACTTC
CASSPLFETQYF
>.|.|TRBJ2-4|TRBV11-1
TGTGCCAGCAGCTTATCGCCAGCCGCGGAGGACATTCAGTACTTC
CASSLSPAAEDIQYF
>.|TRBD2|TRBJ2-5|TRBV5-1
TGCGCCAGCAGCTTGGGGACTAGCTCAGAGACCCAGTACTTC
CASSLGTSSETQYF
>.|.|TRBJ1-2|TRBV24-1
TGTGCCTCTGGGGCCGACAGGTCCGAAGGGGGCTACACCTTC
CASGADRSEGGYTF
>.|TRBD1|TRBJ1-2|TRBV19
TGTGCCAGTAGGCCCACGACAGGGTTCTATGGCTACACCTTC
CASRPTTGFYGYTF
>.|.|TRBJ2-2|TRBV7-2
TGTGCCAGCAGCTTGCAGTTGAACACCGGGGAGCTGTTTTTT
CASSLQLNTGELFF
>.|TRBD1|TRBJ2-4|TRBV19
TGTGCCAGTAGCAAGGACAGGGGAAACATTCAGTACTTC
CASSKDRGNIQYF
>.|.|TRBJ2-6|TRBV5-6
TGTGCCAGCATCAATTCGGAGGGGGCGCTGGGGGCCAACGTCCTGACTTTC
CASINSEGALGANVLTF
>.|.|TRBJ2-3|TRBV5-1
TGCGCCAGCAGCTTGGCTGGACAGTCAGATACGCAGTATTTT
CASSLAGQSDTQYF
>.|TRBD1|TRBJ1-3|TRBV7-2
TGTGCCAGCAGCTTCGTCACAGGGGCTGGAAACACCATATATTTT
CASSFVTGAGNTIYF
>.|TRBD2|TRBJ2-7|TRBV19
TGTGCCAGTAGTATTCGTACTGGACTAGCTGAATACGAGCAGTACTTC
CASSIRTGLAEYEQYF
>.|TRBD1|TRBJ2-7|TRBV29-1
TGCAGCGCCGGGACAGGATTTTACGAGCAGTACTTC
CSAGTGFYEQYF
>.|.|TRBJ1-3|TRBV6-6
TGTGCCAGCAGTTACTCGCCAGTGGGAAACACCATATATTTT
CASSYSPVGNTIYF
>.|.|TRBJ1-2|TRBV7-2
TGTGCCAGCAGCCTGACAGATAACTATGGCTACACCTTC
CASSLTDNYGYTF
>.|TRBD2|TRBJ2-2|TRBV6-5
TGTGCCGGCGGACTAGCGGGGGTGAACACCGGGGAGCTGTTTTTT
CAGGLAGVNTGELFF
>once|.|TRBJ2-7|TRBV13
TGTGCCAGCAGTCGGACACCCACCTACGAGCAGTACTTC
CASSRTPTYEQYF
>.|.|TRBJ2-5|TRBV6-5
TGTGCCAGCAGTTACGACAGGCACGAGACCCAGTACTTC
CASSYDRHETQYF
>few|.|TRBJ1-2|TRBV12-3/TRBV12-4
TGTGCCAGTGACCAGGGGTACTATGGCTACACCTTC
CASDQGYYGYTF
>.|TRBD2|TRBJ2-1|TRBV7-8
TGTGCCAGCAGCTTGACGACTAGCGGGGGGGCAGGTGAGCAGTTCTTC
CASSLTTSGGAGEQFF
>.|.|TRBJ1-4|TRBV12-3/TRBV12-4
TGTGCCAGCAGCTCACCGGCAGGGGCACTGTTTTTT
CASSSPAGALFF
>few|TRBD1|TRBJ1-4|TRBV7-9
TGTGCCAGCAGCCGGGACAGGGGGCAGAGGACTAATGAAAAACTGTTTTTT
CASSRDRGQRTNEKLFF
>.|.|TRBJ2-3|TRBV10-3
TGTGCCATCAGTGAGTCACCCTCTAGGTCTAGCACAGATACGCAGTATTTT
CAISESPSRSSTDTQYF
>.|.|TRBJ1-5|TRBV6-2/TRBV6-3
TGTGCCAGCAGTTACCAAAGGGGCGGCCAGCCCCAGCATTTT
CASSYQRGGQPQHF
>.|TRBD2|TRBJ2-1|TRBV11-3
TGTGCCAGCAGCTTAGGGGTAGCGGGGGACCTCTACAATGAGCAGTTCTTC
CASSLGVAGDLYNEQFF
>.|TRBD1|TRBJ1-5|TRBV28
TGTGCCAGCAGTTTATCGACAGGGTTGGGATCTAGCAATCAGCCCCAGCATTTT
CASSLSTGLGSSNQPQHF